This T cell receptor beta chain was sequenced for a study of T cells in Graves' hyperthyroidism and ophthalmopathy. This clonotype has ten or more counts. Using RNA transcripts as the source, TCR beta CDR3 regions were amplified. When the TCR CDR3 underwent first-round RT-PCR, the HTBI primer set was used. MiXCR, applied by TCRdb to the multiplex PCR reads, yields one record per CDR3 protein. The sample records fewer than 450,000 distinct CDR3 sequences, about 15% being singletons. V shed 6 bases and J shed 2 bases, with 20 bases lying between them. This CDR3 has 16 amino acids. CDR1 LNHDA and CDR2 SQIVND come from the germline V gene (reference sequence).

The sample comprised blood. The chain is built from TRBV19 and TRBJ2-7; no clear D gene. The receptor was isolated from a woman aged 30 to 39 with Graves' hyperthyroidism that later progressed to Graves' ophthalmopathy. CDR3 sequence: CASSRTVADPPYEQYF. The CDR3 DNA reads TGTGCCAGTAGCAGAACGGTGGCAGACCCTCCCTACGAGCAGTACTTC.